At least ten counts were recorded for the clone carrying this T cell receptor beta chain. CDR3 length: 14 residues. The V gene's germline CDR1 is KGHDR and CDR2 SFDVKD. V lost 2 bases to trimming and J lost 8 bases, with 14 bases between them. These data come from a study of regulatory T cells in long-lasting Graves disease. Time point given: newly diagnosed GD, antithyroid drugs for less than 3 months. There was RNA extracted from PBMCs, and the TCR library was made from it. Libraries of TCR beta came from iRepertoire HTBI primers plus Arm-PCR of CDR3 regions. One entry per CDR3 protein, called by TCRdb with MiXCR from the multiplex PCR reads. The sample contains around 250,000 distinct CDR3 sequences, roughly 21% of which appear only once.

The chain uses TRBV24-1 and TRBJ1-2, with D perhaps matching TRBD1 (5 bases). The TCR comes from a female donor with Graves disease. The sequenced sample was peripheral blood mononuclear cells (PBMCs), obtained at new diagnosis, from a patient treated with antithyroid drugs. CDR3 amino acids: CATSDSRDHGGYTF. CDR3 nucleotides: TGTGCCACCAGTGATTCCCGGGACCACGGGGGCTACACCTTC.